This T cell receptor beta chain was found in a study of T cell responses to AZD1222 COVID-19 vaccine. This clone was counted only a few times. Its specificity is not known. The CDR3 extends over 13 amino acids. Profiling relied on immunoSEQ multiplex PCR, and the TCRdb table lists in-frame clones only, not all of them. The top ten hold less than 3.5% of the sample, which has about 99,000 clones, roughly 85% seen once. Study-wide results and caveats: Females outnumbered males among donors, who were mostly white British; clonal diversity was possibly underestimated. It was only after the peak T cell response that any repertoires were sampled. Only five or six individuals given AZD1222 were seropositive at baseline. Vaccine-associated CD4 TCRs ranged over spike, dominating at 160-218 and 743-854.

The V gene is TRBV21-1, the J gene TRBJ1-2; the table calls TRBD1, which could not be checked here. TRBV21-1 is deemed a pseudogene. The clonotype was recovered from an adult in good health. Sequencing used peripheral blood, obtained on day 0 of AZD1222 vaccination. This chain's CDR3 is CASIPTGAGGYTF. CDR3 DNA sequence: TGTGCCAGCATTCCGACAGGGGCAGGAGGCTACACCTTC.